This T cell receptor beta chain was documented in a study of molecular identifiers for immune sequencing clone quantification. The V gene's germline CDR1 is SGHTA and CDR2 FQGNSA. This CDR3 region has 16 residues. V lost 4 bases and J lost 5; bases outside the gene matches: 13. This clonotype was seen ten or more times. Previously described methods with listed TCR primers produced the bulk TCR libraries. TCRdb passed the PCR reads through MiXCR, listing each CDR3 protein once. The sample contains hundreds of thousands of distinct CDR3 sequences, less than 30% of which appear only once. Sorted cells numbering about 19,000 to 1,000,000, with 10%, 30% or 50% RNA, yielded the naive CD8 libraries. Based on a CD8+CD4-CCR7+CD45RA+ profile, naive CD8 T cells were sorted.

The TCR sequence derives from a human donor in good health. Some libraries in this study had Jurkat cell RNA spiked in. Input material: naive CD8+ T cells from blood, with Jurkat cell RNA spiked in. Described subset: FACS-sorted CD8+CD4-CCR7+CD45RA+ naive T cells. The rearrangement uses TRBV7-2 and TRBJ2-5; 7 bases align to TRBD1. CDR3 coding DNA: TGTGCCAGCAGCTCCCCCCGGGACAGAAGGGGGGAGACCCAGTACTTC. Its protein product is CASSSPRDRRGETQYF.